This T cell receptor beta chain originates from a study of blood T cell repertoires in COVID-19. Study details: The samples span acute and convalescent COVID-19 from the United States, Italy and Spain.

Generated by immunoSEQ multiplex PCR, the TCRdb table keeps only in-frame clones and is missing some. The sample has about 64,000 clones; under 80% are singletons. Participants were aged about 18 to 89 years from approximately 23 US areas. During the 2 weeks before they entered the study, exposed participants had met someone with a PCR-confirmed or clinician-diagnosed COVID-19 case. Germline CDR1 reads SGHRS; CDR2 reads YFSETQ. This CDR3 comprises 17 residues. V was trimmed by 3 bases and J by 2 bases, leaving 19 bases between them. The specimen sequenced was PBMCs or T cells enriched from blood (not recorded which). The receptor was derived from a woman aged 55-70 years who had been exposed to COVID-19. This chain links TRBV5-1 with TRBJ2-3; maybe TRBD2 (6 bases). This CDR3 reads CASSWEWRGPNTDTQYF. CDR3 coding DNA: TGCGCCAGCAGCTGGGAATGGCGGGGTCCGAACACAGATACGCAGTATTTT.